This T cell receptor (beta chain) was sequenced for a study of T cell repertoires in ileal Crohn's disease (dated by TCRdb to about 2019). General notes on the study: Median disease duration was around 8 years, and 35% of patients were identified as active smokers at the time of surgery. All patients had surgery for a complication: stricturing disease in 61% and penetrating disease in roughly 39%. Roughly half of the patients were given postoperative therapy, with around 20 on anti-TNF agents and 11 on thiopurines. Neoterminal ileum biopsies obtained at postoperative colonoscopy were designated as M6 samples. A prospective multicentre cohort supplied the roughly 57 Crohn's disease patients whose TCR repertoires were analysed. The study was conducted in parallel with a multicentre cohort that was designed to identify predictors of early endoscopic recurrence following ileocolonic resection. Endoscopic postoperative recurrence was defined by a Rutgeerts score above i0. A total of some 170 mucosal samples from 60 or so patients were sequenced, collected from several sites on the surgical specimen as well as at postoperative endoscopy. Summary of the overall study and its limitations: A significantly higher proportion of clonal expansions was observed in active smokers at surgery than in non-smokers (about 25% vs 20%, p=0.02). Only a subgroup of patients, of unstated size, had their mucosal CD4 and CD8 T cells sorted and sequenced. The timing of postoperative endoscopy varied within the first year after surgery, and the median delay was approximately 6.6 months. Compared with CD4 T cells, sorted CD8 T cells contained more high-frequency clones, which suggests that the mucosal expansions were mostly CD8. Endoscopic recurrence was linked to a higher percentage of high-frequency clones at surgery, and recurrence occurred in every patient whose clonality exceeded 26.8% (18/57).

Concerning this clone: The target of this receptor is not known. Base-call qualities are not available, and no considerably larger clone is one nucleotide away.

The time point label of this sample denotes: neoterminal ileum biopsy at postoperative endoscopy, about 6 months after surgery. Adults with ileal or ileocolonic Crohn's disease for whom ileocolonic resection was indicated were considered eligible. Whole ileal mucosal biopsies were stored frozen at -80°C before DNA extraction. Genomic DNA was extracted from frozen whole biopsies using a TRizol-based method and was quantified with a NanoDrop 2000 spectrophotometer. V loses 2 bases at its end and J loses 15 bases; junction bases beyond the gene matches: 7. From the germline V gene, CDR1 is SNHLY and CDR2 is FYNNEI. The CDR3 covers 13 residues, taking in both the cysteine and the phenylalanine. Only the CDR3 portion is preserved as DNA: 39 bases, with reading frame beginning at the first base. For commercial TCRB immunosequencing, around 0.5 micrograms of biopsy DNA were submitted for each sample. CDR3 regions were amplified from genomic DNA by Adaptive Biotechnology using a two-step, amplification bias-controlled multiplex PCR. Primers covering every V and J gene segment were used in the first PCR, while barcodes and Illumina adapters were added in the second PCR. CDR3 libraries were sequenced using an Illumina instrument. Concerning the study's data processing: Vendor-provided pipelines were combined with custom analysis of raw data in R/Bioconductor under R version 3.3.0. Clonality, which ranges from 0 to 1, was calculated as the inverse of the normalised Shannon entropy across all productive clones. High-frequency clones were defined as the share of the repertoire occupied by the top 100 clones, with only clones passing a 95% confidence test being retained. Repertoire diversity was measured with the Simpson index, and overlap between samples was measured with the Morisita-Horn index. Held by TCRdb, this immuneACCESS table contains in-frame sequences only and omits some clones. Under half of the omission traces to an unresolved V gene where checked; the cause of the rest is unknown. V and J calls plus clone size are reproduced from that table; the DNA served to infer D and trimming. This sample has 10,000 to 15,000 clones in its table, and roughly 80% of those were observed once. The top ten constitute about 15% of the sample.

In this chain, TRBV2 is recombined with TRBJ2-1, with TRBD2 identical over 10 junction bases. Sequencing used ileal tissue. The TCR originated in an adult with Crohn's disease. CDR3 region: CASSERPSGSPFF. The DNA reads as follows: TGTGCCAGCAGTGAAAGACCTAGCGGGAGCCCGTTCTTC.